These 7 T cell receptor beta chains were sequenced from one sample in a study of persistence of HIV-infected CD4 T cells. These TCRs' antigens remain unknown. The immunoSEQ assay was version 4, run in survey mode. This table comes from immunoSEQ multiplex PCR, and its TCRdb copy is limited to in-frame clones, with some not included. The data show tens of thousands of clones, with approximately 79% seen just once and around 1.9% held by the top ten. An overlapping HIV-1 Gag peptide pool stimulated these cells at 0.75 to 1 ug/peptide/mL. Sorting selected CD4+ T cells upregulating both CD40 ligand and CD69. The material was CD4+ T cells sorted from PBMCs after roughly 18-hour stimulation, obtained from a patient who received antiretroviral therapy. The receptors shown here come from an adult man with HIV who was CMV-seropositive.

DNA for the CDR3: TGTGCCAGCAGTGGGACAGGGAACCTTCTCGGCTACACCTTC. Encoded protein: CASSGTGNLLGYTF. V is TRBV5-6 and J is TRBJ1-2, with 9 bases that match TRBD1. This CDR3 has 14 amino acids. The V gene's germline CDR1 is SGHDT and CDR2 YYEEEE. Germline trimming cut 5 bases from V and 8 bases from J; bases unmatched to any gene: 10.

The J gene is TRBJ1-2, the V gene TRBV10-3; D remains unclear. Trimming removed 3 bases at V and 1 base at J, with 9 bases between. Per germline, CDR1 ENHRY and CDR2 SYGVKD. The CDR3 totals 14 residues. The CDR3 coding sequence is TGTGCCATCAGTGAAGTCGTAAATAACTATGGCTACACCTTC. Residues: CAISEVVNNYGYTF.

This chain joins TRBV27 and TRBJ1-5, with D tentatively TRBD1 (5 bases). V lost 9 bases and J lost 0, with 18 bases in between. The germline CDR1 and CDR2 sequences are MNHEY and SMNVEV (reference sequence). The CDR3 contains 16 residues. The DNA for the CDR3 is TGTGCCAGGGGACCCAAAAAGGGGTATAGCAATCAGCCCCAGCATTTT. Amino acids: CARGPKKGYSNQPQHF.

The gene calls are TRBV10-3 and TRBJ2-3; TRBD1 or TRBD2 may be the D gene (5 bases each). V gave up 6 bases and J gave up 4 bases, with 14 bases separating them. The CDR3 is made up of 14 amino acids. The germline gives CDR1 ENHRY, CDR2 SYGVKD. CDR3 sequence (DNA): TGTGCCATCAGCCCCGGGACCGTACCAGATACGCAGTATTTT. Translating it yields CAISPGTVPDTQYF.

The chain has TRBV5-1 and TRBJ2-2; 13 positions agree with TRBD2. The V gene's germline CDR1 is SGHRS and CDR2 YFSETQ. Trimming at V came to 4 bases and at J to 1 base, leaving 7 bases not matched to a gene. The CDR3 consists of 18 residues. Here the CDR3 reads CASSEGLAGELNTGELFF. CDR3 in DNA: TGCGCCAGCAGCGAAGGACTAGCGGGGGAACTGAACACCGGGGAGCTGTTTTTT.

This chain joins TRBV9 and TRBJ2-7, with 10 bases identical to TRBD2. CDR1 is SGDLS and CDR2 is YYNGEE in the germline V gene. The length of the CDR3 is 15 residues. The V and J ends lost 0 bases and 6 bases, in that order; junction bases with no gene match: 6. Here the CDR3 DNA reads TGTGCCAGCAGCGTAGGGGGGACTAGCGATCTCGAGCAGTACTTC. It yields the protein CASSVGGTSDLEQYF.

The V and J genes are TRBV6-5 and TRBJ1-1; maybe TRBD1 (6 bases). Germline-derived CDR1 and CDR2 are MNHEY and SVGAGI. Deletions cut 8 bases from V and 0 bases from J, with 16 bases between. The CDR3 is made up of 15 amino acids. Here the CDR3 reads CASARQANMNTEAFF. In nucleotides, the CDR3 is TGTGCCAGCGCTCGACAGGCTAACATGAACACTGAAGCTTTCTTT.